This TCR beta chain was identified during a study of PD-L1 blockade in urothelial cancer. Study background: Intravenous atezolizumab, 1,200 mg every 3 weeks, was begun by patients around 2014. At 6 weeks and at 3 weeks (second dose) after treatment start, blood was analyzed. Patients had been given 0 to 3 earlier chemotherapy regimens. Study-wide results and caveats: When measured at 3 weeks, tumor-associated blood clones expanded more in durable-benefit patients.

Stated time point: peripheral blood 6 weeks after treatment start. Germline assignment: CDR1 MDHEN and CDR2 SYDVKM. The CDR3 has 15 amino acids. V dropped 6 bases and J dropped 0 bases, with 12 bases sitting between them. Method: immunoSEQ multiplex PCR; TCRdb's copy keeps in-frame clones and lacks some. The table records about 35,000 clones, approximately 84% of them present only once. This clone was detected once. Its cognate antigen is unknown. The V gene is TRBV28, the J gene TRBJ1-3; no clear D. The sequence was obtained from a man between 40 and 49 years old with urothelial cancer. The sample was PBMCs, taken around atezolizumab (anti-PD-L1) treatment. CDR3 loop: CASSKGVLSGNTIYF. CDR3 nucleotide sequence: TGTGCCAGCAGCAAGGGAGTCCTCTCTGGAAACACCATATATTTT.